This T cell receptor (beta chain) emerged from a study of blood T cell repertoires in COVID-19. Study at large: COVID-19 samples from acute and convalescent phases originated in the United States, Italy and Spain. PBMCs, B-cell-depleted T cells, or T cells provided the cDNA or gDNA that made up the material.

The V end was cut by 5 bases, the J end by 6 bases, with 11 bases between. Germline lookup yields CDR1 SGHAT and CDR2 FQNNGV. The CDR3 runs to 14 residues. Authors' analysis steps: Reference gene primer amplification in the assay estimated nucleated cell counts. Sequencing used immunoSEQ multiplex PCR; TCRdb keeps in-frame clones, though not all of them. The DNA was the basis for D and trimming; V, J and clone size are from that table. The table shows some 44,000 clones, with around 93% occurring only once. The sequenced sample consisted of peripheral blood. The chain joins TRBV11-2 to TRBJ1-6, with D perhaps matching TRBD1 (6 bases). The receptor's source is a human donor in a cohort sampled during active COVID-19. This CDR3 reads CASSLTGFNSPLHF. Written as DNA, the CDR3 is TGTGCCAGCAGCCTTACAGGGTTTAATTCACCCCTCCACTTT.